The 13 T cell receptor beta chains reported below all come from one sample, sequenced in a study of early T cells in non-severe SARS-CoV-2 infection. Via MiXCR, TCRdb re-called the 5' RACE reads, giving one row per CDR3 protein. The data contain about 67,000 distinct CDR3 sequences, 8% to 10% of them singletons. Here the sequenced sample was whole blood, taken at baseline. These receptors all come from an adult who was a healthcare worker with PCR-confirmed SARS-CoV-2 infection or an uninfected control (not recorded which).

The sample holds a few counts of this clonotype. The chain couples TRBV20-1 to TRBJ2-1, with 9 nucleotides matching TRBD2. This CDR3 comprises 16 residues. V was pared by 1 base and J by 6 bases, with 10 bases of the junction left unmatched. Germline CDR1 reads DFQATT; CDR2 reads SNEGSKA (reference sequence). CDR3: CSARASLAGFFNEQFF. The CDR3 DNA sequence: TGCAGTGCTAGAGCGAGTCTAGCGGGATTCTTCAATGAGCAGTTCTTC.

DNA for the CDR3: TGTGCCACCCAGACAGGGAGTAGAACAGATACGCAGTATTTT. Protein: CATQTGSRTDTQYF. This chain connects TRBV24-1 to TRBJ2-3; 7 bases are a match to TRBD1. The ends lost 9 bases at V and 3 bases at J; junction bases unmatched: 8. The V gene's germline CDR1 is KGHDR and CDR2 SFDVKD. CDR3 size: 14 residues.

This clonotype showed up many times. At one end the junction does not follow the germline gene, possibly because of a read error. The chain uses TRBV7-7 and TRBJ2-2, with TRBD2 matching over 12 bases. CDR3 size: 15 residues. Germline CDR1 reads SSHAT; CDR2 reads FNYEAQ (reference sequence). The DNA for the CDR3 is TGTGCTAGCAGTCGGACTAGCGGGACCCCCGGGGAGCTGTTTTTT. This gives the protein CASSRTSGTPGELFF.

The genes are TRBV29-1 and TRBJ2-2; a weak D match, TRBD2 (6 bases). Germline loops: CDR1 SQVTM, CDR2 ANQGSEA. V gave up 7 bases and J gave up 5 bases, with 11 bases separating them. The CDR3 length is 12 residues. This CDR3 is CSASSVTGELFF. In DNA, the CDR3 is TGCAGCGCCTCTAGCGTAACCGGGGAGCTGTTTTTT.

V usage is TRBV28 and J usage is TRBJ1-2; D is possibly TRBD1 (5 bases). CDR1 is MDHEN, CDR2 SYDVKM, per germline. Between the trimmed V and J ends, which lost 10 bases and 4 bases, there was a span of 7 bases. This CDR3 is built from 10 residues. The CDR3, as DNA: TGTGCCACAGGGTCCTATGGCTACACCTTC. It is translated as CATGSYGYTF.

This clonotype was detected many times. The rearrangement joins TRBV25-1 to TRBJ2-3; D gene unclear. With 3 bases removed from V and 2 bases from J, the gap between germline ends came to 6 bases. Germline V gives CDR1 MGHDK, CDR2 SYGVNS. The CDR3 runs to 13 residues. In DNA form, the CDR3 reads TGTGCCAGCAGTGACCCTAACACAGATACGCAGTATTTT. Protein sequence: CASSDPNTDTQYF.

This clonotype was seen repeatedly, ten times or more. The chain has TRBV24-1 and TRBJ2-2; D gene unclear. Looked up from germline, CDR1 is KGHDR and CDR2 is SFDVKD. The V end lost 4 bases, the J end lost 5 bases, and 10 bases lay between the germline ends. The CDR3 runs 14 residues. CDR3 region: CATSDPTKTGELFF. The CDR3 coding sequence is TGTGCCACCAGTGACCCTACAAAGACCGGGGAGCTGTTTTTT.

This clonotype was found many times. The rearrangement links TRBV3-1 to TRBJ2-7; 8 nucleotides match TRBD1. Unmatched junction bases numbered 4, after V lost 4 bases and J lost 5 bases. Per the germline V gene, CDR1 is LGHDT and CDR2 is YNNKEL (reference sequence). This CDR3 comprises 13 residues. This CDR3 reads CASSPRTGHEQYF. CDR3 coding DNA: TGTGCCAGCAGCCCGCGGACAGGGCACGAGCAGTACTTC.

The CDR3 sequence is CASSPRGTVPNSPLHF. CDR3 nucleotide sequence: TGTGCCAGCTCACCGCGCGGGACAGTACCCAATTCACCCCTCCACTTT. The genes are TRBV18 and TRBJ1-6, with 7 bases identical to TRBD1. Germline-derived CDR1 and CDR2 are KGHSH and LQKENI. The CDR3 consists of 16 residues. V was pared by 3 bases and J by 7 bases, with 9 bases of the junction left unmatched.

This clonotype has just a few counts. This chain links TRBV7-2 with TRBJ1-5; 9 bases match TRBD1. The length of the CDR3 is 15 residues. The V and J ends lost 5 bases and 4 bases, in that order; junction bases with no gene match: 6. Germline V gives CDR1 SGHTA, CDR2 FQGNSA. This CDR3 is CASSVGQGRNQPQHF. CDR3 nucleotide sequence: TGTGCCAGCAGCGTGGGACAGGGAAGGAATCAGCCCCAGCATTTT.

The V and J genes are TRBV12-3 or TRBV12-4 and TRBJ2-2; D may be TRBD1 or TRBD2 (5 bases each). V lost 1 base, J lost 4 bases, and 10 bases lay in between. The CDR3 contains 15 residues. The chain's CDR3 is CASSLDGARTGELFF. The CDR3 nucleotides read TGTGCCAGCAGTTTAGACGGGGCCCGCACCGGGGAGCTGTTTTTT.

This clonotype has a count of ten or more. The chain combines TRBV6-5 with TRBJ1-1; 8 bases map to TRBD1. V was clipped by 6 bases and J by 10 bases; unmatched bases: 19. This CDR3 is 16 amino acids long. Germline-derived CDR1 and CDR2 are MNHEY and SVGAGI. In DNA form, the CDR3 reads TGTGCCAGCAGCCCTCCTGGACAGGGATTCCCATTTCTAGCTTTCTTT. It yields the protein CASSPPGQGFPFLAFF.

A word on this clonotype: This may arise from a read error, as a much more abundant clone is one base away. The CDR3 DNA sequence: TGTACCAGCAGTTTATCGATGGTGGCCCCCTACGAGCAGTACTTC. Its protein is CTSSLSMVAPYEQYF. The rearrangement uses TRBV27 and TRBJ2-7; no clear D gene. This CDR3 contains 15 residues. Germline CDR1 is MNHEY and CDR2 is SMNVEV (reference sequence).